This T cell receptor (beta chain) was captured by sequencing in a study of blood T cell repertoires in COVID-19. Original methodology: Reference gene primer amplification yielded estimated nucleated cell counts. Some clones are missing from TCRdb's copy, which holds only in-frame ones; the method was immunoSEQ multiplex PCR. D and trimming come from the DNA, and the V and J calls and clone size come from that table. The sample holds around 99,000 clones, roughly 84% seen once. CDR3 length equals 10 residues. The germline CDR1 and CDR2 sequences are MDHEN and SYDVKM. The ends were cut back, 8 bases at V and 3 bases at J, with 4 bases in the middle.

The clonotype originates from a human donor in a cohort sampled during active COVID-19. Material: peripheral blood. The chain couples TRBV28 to TRBJ1-1; D is ambiguous. The CDR3 nucleotides are TGTGCCAGCGAGGACACTGAAGCTTTCTTT. Protein product: CASEDTEAFF.